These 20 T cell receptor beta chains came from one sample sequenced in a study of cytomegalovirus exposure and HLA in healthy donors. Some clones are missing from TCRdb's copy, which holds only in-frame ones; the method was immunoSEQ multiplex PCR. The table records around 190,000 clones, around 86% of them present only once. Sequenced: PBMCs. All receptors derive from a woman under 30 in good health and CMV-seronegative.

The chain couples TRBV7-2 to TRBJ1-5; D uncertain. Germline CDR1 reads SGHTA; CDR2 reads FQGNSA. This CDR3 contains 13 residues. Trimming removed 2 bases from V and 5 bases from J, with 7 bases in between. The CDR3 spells CASSLREDQPQHF. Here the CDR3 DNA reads TGTGCCAGCAGCTTACGTGAGGATCAGCCCCAGCATTTT.

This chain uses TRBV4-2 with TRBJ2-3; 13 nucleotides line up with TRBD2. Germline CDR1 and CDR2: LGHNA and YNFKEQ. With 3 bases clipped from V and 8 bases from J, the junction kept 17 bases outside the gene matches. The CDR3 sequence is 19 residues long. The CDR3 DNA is TGTGCCAGCAGCCATCCCCCGAGGACTAGCGGGAGCGGCAAAGGTACGCAGTATTTT. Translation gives CASSHPPRTSGSGKGTQYF.

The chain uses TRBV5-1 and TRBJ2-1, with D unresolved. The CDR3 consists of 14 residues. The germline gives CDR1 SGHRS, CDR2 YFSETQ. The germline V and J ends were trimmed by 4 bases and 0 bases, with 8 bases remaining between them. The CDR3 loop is CASSPPNSYNEQFF. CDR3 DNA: TGCGCCAGCAGCCCCCCCAACTCCTACAATGAGCAGTTCTTC. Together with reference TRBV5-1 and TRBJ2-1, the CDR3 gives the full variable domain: KAGVTQTPRYLIKTRGQQVTLSCSPISGHRSVSWYQQTPGQGLQFLFEYFSETQRNKGNFPGRFSGRQFSNSRSEMNVSTLELGDSALYLCASSPPNSYNEQFFGPGTRLTVL.

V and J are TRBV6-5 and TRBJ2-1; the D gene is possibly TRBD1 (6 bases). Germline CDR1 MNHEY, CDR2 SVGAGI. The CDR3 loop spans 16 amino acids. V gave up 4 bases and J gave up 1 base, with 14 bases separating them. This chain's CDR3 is CASSSPTGLSYNEQFF. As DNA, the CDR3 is TGTGCCAGCAGTTCGCCCACAGGGTTATCCTACAATGAGCAGTTCTTC.

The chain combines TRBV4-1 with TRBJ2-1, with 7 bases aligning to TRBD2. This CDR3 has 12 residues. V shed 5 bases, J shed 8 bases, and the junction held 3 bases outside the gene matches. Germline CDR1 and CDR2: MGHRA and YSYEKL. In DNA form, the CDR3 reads TGCGCCAGCAGCGGGGGGGGTGATGAGCAGTTCTTC. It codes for CASSGGGDEQFF.

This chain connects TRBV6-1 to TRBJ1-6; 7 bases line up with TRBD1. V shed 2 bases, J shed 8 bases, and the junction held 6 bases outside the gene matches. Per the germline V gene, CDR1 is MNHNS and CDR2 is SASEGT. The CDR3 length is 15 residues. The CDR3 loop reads CASSESLRGDSPLHF. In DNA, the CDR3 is TGTGCCAGCAGTGAAAGTCTCAGGGGGGATTCACCCCTCCACTTT.

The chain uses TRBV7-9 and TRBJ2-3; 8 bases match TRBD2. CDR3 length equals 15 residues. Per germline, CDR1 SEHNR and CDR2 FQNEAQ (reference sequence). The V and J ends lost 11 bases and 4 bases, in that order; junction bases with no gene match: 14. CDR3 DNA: TGTGCCGGAAAAGTGGGACTAGGCGCAGCAGATACGCAGTATTTT. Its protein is CAGKVGLGAADTQYF.

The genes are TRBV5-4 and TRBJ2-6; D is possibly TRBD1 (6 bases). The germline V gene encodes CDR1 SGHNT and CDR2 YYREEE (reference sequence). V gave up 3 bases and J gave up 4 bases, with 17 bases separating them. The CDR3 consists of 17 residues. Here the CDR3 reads CASSSGAMVAGANVLTF. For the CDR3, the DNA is TGTGCCAGCAGCTCAGGGGCAATGGTCGCCGGGGCCAACGTCCTGACTTTC. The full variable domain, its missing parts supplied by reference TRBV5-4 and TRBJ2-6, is ETGVTQSPTHLIKTRGQQVTLRCSSQSGHNTVSWYQQALGQGPQFIFQYYREEENGRGNFPPRFSGLQFPNYSSELNVNALELDDSALYLCASSSGAMVAGANVLTFGAGSRLTVL.

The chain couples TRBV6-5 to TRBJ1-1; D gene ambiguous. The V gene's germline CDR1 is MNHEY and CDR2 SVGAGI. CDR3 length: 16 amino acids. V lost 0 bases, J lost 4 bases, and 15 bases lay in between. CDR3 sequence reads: CASSYSRYGVVTEAFF. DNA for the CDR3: TGTGCCAGCAGTTACTCGCGGTACGGGGTCGTCACTGAAGCTTTCTTT.

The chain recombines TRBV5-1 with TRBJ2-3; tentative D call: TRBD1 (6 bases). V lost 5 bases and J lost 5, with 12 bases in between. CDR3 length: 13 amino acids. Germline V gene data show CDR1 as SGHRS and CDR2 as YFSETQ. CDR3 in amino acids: CASSTTGLDTQYF. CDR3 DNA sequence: TGCGCCAGCAGTACCACAGGGTTAGATACGCAGTATTTT.

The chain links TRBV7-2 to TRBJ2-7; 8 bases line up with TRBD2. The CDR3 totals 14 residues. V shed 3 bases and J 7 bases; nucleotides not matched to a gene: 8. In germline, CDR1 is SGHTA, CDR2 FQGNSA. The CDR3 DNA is TGTGCCAGCAGCTTTAGCGGGGCGGTCTTGGAGCAGTACTTC. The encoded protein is CASSFSGAVLEQYF. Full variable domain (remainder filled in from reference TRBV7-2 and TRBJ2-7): GAGVSQSPSNKVTEKGKDVELRCDPISGHTALYWYRQSLGQGLEFLIYFQGNSAPDKSGLPSDRFSAERTGGSVSTLTIQRTQQEDSAVYLCASSFSGAVLEQYFGPGTRLTVT.

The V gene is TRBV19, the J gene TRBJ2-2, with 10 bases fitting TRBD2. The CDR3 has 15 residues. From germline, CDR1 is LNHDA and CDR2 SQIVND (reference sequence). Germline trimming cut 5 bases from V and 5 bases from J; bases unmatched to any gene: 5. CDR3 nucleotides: TGTGCCAGTAGTCGGCTTAGCGGGGGGACCGGGGAGCTGTTTTTT. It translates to CASSRLSGGTGELFF. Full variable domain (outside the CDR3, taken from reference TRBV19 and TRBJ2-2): DGGITQSPKYLFRKEGQNVTLSCEQNLNHDAMYWYRQDPGQGLRLIYYSQIVNDFQKGDIAEGYSVSREKKESFPLTVTSAQKNPTAFYLCASSRLSGGTGELFFGEGSRLTVL.

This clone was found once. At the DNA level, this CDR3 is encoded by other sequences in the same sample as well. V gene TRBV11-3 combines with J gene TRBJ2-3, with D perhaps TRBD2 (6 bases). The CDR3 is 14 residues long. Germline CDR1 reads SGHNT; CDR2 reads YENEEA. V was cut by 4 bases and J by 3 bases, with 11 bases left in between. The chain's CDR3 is CASSSGGVTDTQYF. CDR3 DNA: TGTGCCAGCAGCTCCGGAGGGGTTACAGATACGCAGTATTTT. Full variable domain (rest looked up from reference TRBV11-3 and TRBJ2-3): EAGVVQSPRYKIIEKKQPVAFWCNPISGHNTLYWYLQNLGQGPELLIRYENEEAVDDSQLPKDRFSAERLKGVDSTLKIQPAELGDSAVYLCASSSGGVTDTQYFGPGTRLTVL.

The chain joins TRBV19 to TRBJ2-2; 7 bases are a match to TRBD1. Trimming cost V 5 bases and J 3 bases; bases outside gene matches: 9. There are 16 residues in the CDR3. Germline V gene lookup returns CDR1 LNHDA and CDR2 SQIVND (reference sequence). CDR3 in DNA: TGTGCCAGTAGTTCTCCAGGGGGATGGGACACCGGGGAGCTGTTTTTT. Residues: CASSSPGGWDTGELFF.

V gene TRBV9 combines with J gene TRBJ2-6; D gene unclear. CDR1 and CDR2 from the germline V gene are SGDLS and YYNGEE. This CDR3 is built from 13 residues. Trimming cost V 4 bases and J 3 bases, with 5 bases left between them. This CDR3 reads CASSLGGANVLTF. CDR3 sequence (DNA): TGTGCCAGCAGCCTCGGTGGGGCCAACGTCCTGACTTTC.

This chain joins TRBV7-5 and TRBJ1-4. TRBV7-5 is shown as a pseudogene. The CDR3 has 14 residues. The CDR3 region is CVRSSNRGTEKLFF. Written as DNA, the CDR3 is TGTGTCAGAAGTTCTAACCGGGGAACAGAAAAACTGTTTTTT.

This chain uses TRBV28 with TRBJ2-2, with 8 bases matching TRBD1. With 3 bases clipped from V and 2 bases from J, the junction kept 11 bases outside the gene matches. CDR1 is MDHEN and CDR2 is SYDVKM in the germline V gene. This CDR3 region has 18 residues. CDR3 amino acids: CASSFIGRGLGNTGELFF. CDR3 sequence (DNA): TGTGCCAGCAGTTTTATAGGCAGGGGGCTTGGTAACACCGGGGAGCTGTTTTTT.

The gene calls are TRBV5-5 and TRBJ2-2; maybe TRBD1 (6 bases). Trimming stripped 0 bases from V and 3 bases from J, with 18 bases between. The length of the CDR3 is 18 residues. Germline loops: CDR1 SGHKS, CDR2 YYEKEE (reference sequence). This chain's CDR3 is CASSLAEGHPIYTGELFF. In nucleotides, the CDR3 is TGTGCCAGCAGCTTGGCCGAGGGACACCCCATCTACACCGGGGAGCTGTTTTTT.

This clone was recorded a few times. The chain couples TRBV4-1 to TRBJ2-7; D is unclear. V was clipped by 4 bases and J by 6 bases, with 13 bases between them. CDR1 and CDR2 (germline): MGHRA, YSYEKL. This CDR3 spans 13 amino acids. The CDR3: CASSPDPSSEQYF. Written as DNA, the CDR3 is TGCGCCAGCAGCCCAGACCCCTCCAGCGAGCAGTACTTC.

CDR3 bases: TGCAGCGTCGGGGAGTATTTAGGAAACACCATATATTTT. It specifies CSVGEYLGNTIYF. The V gene is TRBV29-1, the J gene TRBJ1-3, with D unresolved. The CDR3 is 13 amino acids. Germline loops: CDR1 SQVTM, CDR2 ANQGSEA. Trimming took off 6 bases at V and 4 bases at J, with 13 bases between the two ends.